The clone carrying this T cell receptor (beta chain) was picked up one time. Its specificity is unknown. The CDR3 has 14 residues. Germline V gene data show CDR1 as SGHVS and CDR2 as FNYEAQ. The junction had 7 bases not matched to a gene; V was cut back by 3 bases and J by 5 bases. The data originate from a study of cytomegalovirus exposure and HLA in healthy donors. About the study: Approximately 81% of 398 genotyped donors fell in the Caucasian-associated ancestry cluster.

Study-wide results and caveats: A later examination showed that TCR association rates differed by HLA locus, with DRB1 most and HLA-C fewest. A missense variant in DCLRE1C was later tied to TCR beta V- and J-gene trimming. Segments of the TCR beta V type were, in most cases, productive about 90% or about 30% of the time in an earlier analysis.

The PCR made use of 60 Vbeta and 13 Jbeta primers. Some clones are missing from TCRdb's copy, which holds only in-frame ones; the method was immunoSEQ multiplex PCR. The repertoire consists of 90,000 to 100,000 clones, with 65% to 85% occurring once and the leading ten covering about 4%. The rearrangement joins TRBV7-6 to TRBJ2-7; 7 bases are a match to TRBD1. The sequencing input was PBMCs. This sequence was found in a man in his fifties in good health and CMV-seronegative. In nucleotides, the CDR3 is TGTGCCAGCAGCTTCACCACAGGGGCAAACGAGCAGTACTTC. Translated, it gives CASSFTTGANEQYF.